The 24 T cell receptor beta chains below were found in one sample sequenced in a study of T cells after posttransplantation cyclophosphamide. Sequencing was performed with immunoSEQ multiplex PCR; in TCRdb, only in-frame clones are kept and a portion is missing. The repertoire holds tens of thousands of clones, under 85% seen once, with about 0.61% in the top ten. The sequenced sample consisted of memory CD4+ T cells sorted from PBMCs. The receptor source for this set is a woman aged 60-75 years in good health, CMV-negative, and a related stem cell transplant donor.

A note on this clone: The junction departs from the called germline gene at one end, perhaps through a read error. CDR3 loop: CASNLRGTGRGQPQHF. The CDR3 coding sequence is TGTGCCAGCAATTTAAGGGGGACAGGGAGGGGTCAGCCCCAGCATTTT. This chain links TRBV27 with TRBJ1-5; 9 nucleotides match TRBD1. CDR1 is MNHEY, CDR2 SMNVEV, per germline (reference sequence). CDR3 size: 16 residues.

This clone was picked up a small number of times. This chain connects TRBV6-1 to TRBJ2-2; TRBD1 matches at 10 bases. The V gene end was trimmed by 4 bases and the J gene end by 6 bases; junction bases not matched to a gene: 8. Germline V gene lookup returns CDR1 MNHNS and CDR2 SASEGT. The CDR3 sequence is 16 residues long. CDR3 nucleotide sequence: TGTGCCAGCAGTGGCTCCGGGACAGGGGTTCCCGGGGAGCTGTTTTTT. It yields the protein CASSGSGTGVPGELFF.

The chain employs TRBV5-8 and TRBJ2-3; 8 bases map to TRBD2. The CDR3 consists of 15 residues. Germline V gene data show CDR1 as SGHTS and CDR2 as YDEGEE. V gave up 0 bases and J gave up 6 bases; unmatched junction bases: 6. CDR3 loop: CASSLVAGGLDTQYF. CDR3 sequence (DNA): TGTGCCAGCAGCTTGGTTGCGGGGGGCTTGGATACGCAGTATTTT.

The genes are TRBV7-3 and TRBJ2-1; perhaps TRBD2 as D (5 bases). V was trimmed by 3 bases and J by 5 bases, leaving 8 bases between them. This CDR3 comprises 13 residues. The germline gives CDR1 SGHTA, CDR2 FQGTGA. In DNA form, the CDR3 reads TGTGCCAGCAGCTTTTCCGGGGACAATGAGCAGTTCTTC. Translation gives CASSFSGDNEQFF.

V and J are TRBV4-3 and TRBJ2-2; 10 nucleotides line up with TRBD2. From germline, CDR1 is LGHNA and CDR2 YSLEER. The V gene end was trimmed by 0 bases and the J gene end by 5 bases; junction bases not matched to a gene: 12. This CDR3 is 19 amino acids long. For the CDR3, the DNA is TGCGCCAGCAGCCAAGATCTAACTAGCGGGGTTAGGAGGACCGGGGAGCTGTTTTTT. Its translation: CASSQDLTSGVRRTGELFF.

The J gene is TRBJ2-1, the V gene TRBV19; 11 nucleotides agree with TRBD1. The germline gives CDR1 LNHDA, CDR2 SQIVND (reference sequence). The CDR3 sequence is 16 residues long. After removal of 10 bases from V and 3 bases from J, the junction contained 11 bases not matched to a gene. The CDR3 loop reads CATNARDRGYYNEQFF. In DNA, the CDR3 is TGTGCCACCAATGCCCGGGACAGGGGGTACTACAATGAGCAGTTCTTC. The whole variable domain, filled in from reference TRBV19 and TRBJ2-1, reads DGGITQSPKYLFRKEGQNVTLSCEQNLNHDAMYWYRQDPGQGLRLIYYSQIVNDFQKGDIAEGYSVSREKKESFPLTVTSAQKNPTAFYLCATNARDRGYYNEQFFGPGTRLTVL.

CDR3 residues: CASTQMPSGGSYEQYF. DNA for the CDR3: TGTGCCAGCACCCAGATGCCTAGCGGGGGCTCCTACGAGCAGTACTTC. This chain joins TRBV7-6 and TRBJ2-7, with 10 bases fitting TRBD2. The CDR3 contains 16 residues. The V and J ends lost 7 bases and 0 bases, in that order; junction bases with no gene match: 9. The V gene's germline CDR1 is SGHVS and CDR2 FNYEAQ. Drawing the rest from reference TRBV7-6 and TRBJ2-7, the complete variable domain is GAGVSQSPRYKVTKRGQDVALRCDPISGHVSLYWYRQALGQGPEFLTYFNYEAQQDKSGLPNDRFSAERPEGSISTLTIQRTEQRDSAMYRCASTQMPSGGSYEQYFGPGTRLTVT.

The CDR3 region is CASSTLSVWELFF. The CDR3 bases are TGTGCCAGTAGTACTCTATCGGTCTGGGAGCTGTTTTTT. The V call is TRBV19, the J call TRBJ2-2, with D unclear. V was clipped by 4 bases and J by 9 bases, with 12 bases between them. Germline values: CDR1 LNHDA, CDR2 SQIVND (reference sequence). This CDR3 is built from 13 residues.

The chain links TRBV29-1 to TRBJ1-5; D call uncertain. Germline CDR1 SQVTM, CDR2 ANQGSEA. The CDR3 covers 13 residues. V lost 1 base and J 7 bases, leaving 11 bases between the germline ends. The CDR3 is CSVEAGFGQPQHF. The CDR3 DNA is TGCAGCGTTGAAGCCGGCTTCGGGCAGCCCCAGCATTTT.

The chain links TRBV2 to TRBJ1-6; the match to TRBD1 covers 11 bases. This CDR3 is built from 15 residues. Germline V gene sequence: CDR1 SNHLY, CDR2 FYNNEI. The V gene end was trimmed by 6 bases and the J gene end by 9 bases; junction bases not matched to a gene: 7. The CDR3 region is CASSYGTGGGSPLHF. CDR3 bases: TGTGCCAGCAGCTATGGGACAGGGGGGGGTTCACCCCTCCACTTT.

V is TRBV18 and J is TRBJ2-3; D unresolved. The CDR3 is 13 residues long. The V end was cut by 3 bases, the J end by 2 bases, with 6 bases between. Germline lookup yields CDR1 KGHSH and CDR2 LQKENI. The CDR3 sequence: CASSPSVTDTQYF. CDR3 nucleotide sequence: TGTGCCAGCTCACCCTCGGTCACAGATACGCAGTATTTT. Based on the CDR3 plus reference TRBV18 and TRBJ2-3, the full variable domain is NAGVMQNPRHLVRRRGQEARLRCSPMKGHSHVYWYRQLPEEGLKFMVYLQKENIIDESGMPKERFSAEFPKEGPSILRIQQVVRGDSAAYFCASSPSVTDTQYFGPGTRLTVL.

The chain employs TRBV19 and TRBJ1-1; 9 bases line up with TRBD1. The V segment lost 4 bases and the J segment 8 bases; nucleotides outside the gene matches: 8. Germline-derived CDR1 and CDR2 are LNHDA and SQIVND (reference sequence). The CDR3 has 14 residues. The CDR3 nucleotides read TGTGCCAGTAGTAGGGGAGACAGGGGGTCGGAAGCTTTCTTT. Its protein product is CASSRGDRGSEAFF.

The rearrangement uses TRBV5-8 and TRBJ2-7, with 10 positions matching TRBD2. Germline assignment: CDR1 SGHTS and CDR2 YDEGEE. This CDR3 is built from 14 residues. Trimming took 3 bases from V and 2 from J; bases not matched to a gene: 2. CDR3 sequence reads: CASSSLAGAYEQYF. The CDR3 nucleotides are TGTGCCAGCAGCTCTCTAGCGGGGGCCTACGAGCAGTACTTC.

This sequence joins TRBV10-2 and TRBJ2-1; D might be TRBD2 (6 bases). Germline V gene sequence: CDR1 WSHSY, CDR2 SAAADI. The V end lost 3 bases, the J end lost 4 bases, and 13 bases lay between the germline ends. The CDR3 extends over 15 amino acids. This CDR3 is CASSDDSGGYNEQFF. CDR3 bases: TGCGCCAGCAGTGATGACTCCGGGGGATACAATGAGCAGTTCTTC.

V is TRBV30 and J is TRBJ2-2; D uncertain. The ends were cut back, 0 bases at V and 2 bases at J, with 10 bases in the middle. Germline values: CDR1 GTSNPN, CDR2 SVGIG (reference sequence). This CDR3 spans 15 amino acids. CDR3: CAWSVLRRNTGELFF. The DNA for the CDR3 is TGTGCCTGGAGTGTACTTAGGAGAAACACCGGGGAGCTGTTTTTT.

In this sample, this clone turned up once. This chain uses TRBV19 with TRBJ2-7; 8 nucleotides match TRBD1. J gave up 5 bases and V 6 bases, and 6 bases lay outside the gene matches. CDR3 length equals 13 residues. The germline CDR1 and CDR2 sequences are LNHDA and SQIVND (reference sequence). CDR3 DNA sequence: TGTGCCAGTAGCCGGACAGGGAGTGACGAGCAGTACTTC. Amino acid sequence: CASSRTGSDEQYF. Drawing the rest from reference TRBV19 and TRBJ2-7, the complete variable domain is DGGITQSPKYLFRKEGQNVTLSCEQNLNHDAMYWYRQDPGQGLRLIYYSQIVNDFQKGDIAEGYSVSREKKESFPLTVTSAQKNPTAFYLCASSRTGSDEQYFGPGTRLTVT.

The sample holds a few counts of this clone. CDR3 loop: CASKYGREGNEQYF. The CDR3, as DNA: TGTGCCAGCAAATACGGCAGGGAAGGGAACGAGCAGTACTTC. The chain employs TRBV11-2 and TRBJ2-7, with TRBD1 as a possible D gene (5 bases). The V end was cut by 7 bases, the J end by 5 bases, with 18 bases between. The germline CDR1 and CDR2 sequences are SGHAT and FQNNGV. The CDR3 spans 14 residues.

The chain uses TRBV6-5 and TRBJ1-2; TRBD1 might be the D (6 bases). This CDR3 region has 14 residues. Germline V gives CDR1 MNHEY, CDR2 SVGAGI. The ends were cut back, 6 bases at V and 0 bases at J, with 11 bases in the middle. CDR3 in amino acids: CASSEGGSNYGYTF. The CDR3 DNA reads as TGTGCCAGCAGCGAGGGGGGGTCTAACTATGGCTACACCTTC.

The rearrangement joins TRBV19 to TRBJ2-1; 11 bases are shared with TRBD2. The CDR3 is 14 amino acids. V was clipped by 5 bases and J by 9 bases; unmatched bases: 6. Germline V gene data show CDR1 as LNHDA and CDR2 as SQIVND (reference sequence). The CDR3 bases are TGTGCCAGTAGTGTAGCGGGGGGGACGACTGAGCAGTTCTTC. This translates into CASSVAGGTTEQFF.

The V gene is TRBV28, the J gene TRBJ1-4, with 8 bases matching TRBD1. The junction had 7 bases not matched to a gene; V was cut back by 5 bases and J by 11 bases. The CDR3 totals 13 residues. Germline CDR1 reads MDHEN; CDR2 reads SYDVKM. CDR3 protein: CASSKPGGRKLFF. DNA of the CDR3: TGTGCCAGCAGTAAACCAGGGGGCAGGAAACTGTTTTTT.

The chain is built from TRBV6-5 and TRBJ2-2; TRBD2 might be the D (5 bases). Deletions cut 7 bases from V and 2 bases from J, with 11 bases between. This CDR3 contains 14 residues. CDR1 and CDR2 from the germline V gene are MNHEY and SVGAGI. Here the CDR3 DNA reads TGTGCCAGCACGAGGGCCAGCAACACCGGGGAGCTGTTTTTT. Translated: CASTRASNTGELFF.

The chain links TRBV5-4 to TRBJ2-5; D ambiguous. The germline V gene has CDR1 SGHNT and CDR2 YYREEE (reference sequence). V gave up 4 bases and J gave up 2 bases, with 9 bases separating them. The CDR3 runs 13 residues. The CDR3 sequence: CASSPTVQETQYF. In nucleotides, the CDR3 is TGTGCCAGCAGCCCAACAGTTCAAGAGACCCAGTACTTC.

This clone was counted only a few times. The chain carries TRBV18 and TRBJ2-1; D unclear. Germline V gene sequence: CDR1 KGHSH, CDR2 LQKENI. This CDR3 is 13 amino acids long. Trimming stripped 3 bases from V and 3 bases from J, with 6 bases between. CDR3 in amino acids: CASSPRGYNEQFF. The CDR3, as DNA: TGTGCCAGCTCACCTCGCGGCTACAATGAGCAGTTCTTC.

The gene calls are TRBV6-5 and TRBJ2-1; D possibly corresponds to TRBD1 (6 bases). This CDR3 spans 13 amino acids. CDR1 MNHEY and CDR2 SVGAGI come from the germline V gene. The ends were cut back, 2 bases at V and 4 bases at J, with 6 bases in the middle. DNA of the CDR3: TGTGCCAGCAGTTACGACAGGTACAATGAGCAGTTCTTC. Translating it yields CASSYDRYNEQFF.